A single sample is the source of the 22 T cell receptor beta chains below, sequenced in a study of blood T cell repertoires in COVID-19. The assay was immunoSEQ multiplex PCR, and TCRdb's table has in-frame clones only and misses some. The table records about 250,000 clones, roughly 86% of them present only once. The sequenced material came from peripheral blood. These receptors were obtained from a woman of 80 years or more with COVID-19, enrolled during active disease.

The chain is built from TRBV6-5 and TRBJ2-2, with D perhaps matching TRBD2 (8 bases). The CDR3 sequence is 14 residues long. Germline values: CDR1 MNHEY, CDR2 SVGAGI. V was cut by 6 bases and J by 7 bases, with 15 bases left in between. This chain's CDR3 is CASRLAGQFGELFF. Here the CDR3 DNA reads TGTGCCAGCAGATTAGCGGGACAGTTCGGGGAGCTGTTTTTT.

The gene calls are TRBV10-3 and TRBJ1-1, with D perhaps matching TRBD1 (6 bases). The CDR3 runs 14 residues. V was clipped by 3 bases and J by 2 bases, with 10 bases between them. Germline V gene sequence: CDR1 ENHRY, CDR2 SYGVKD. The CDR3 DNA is TGTGCCATCAGTGATCAGGGGCCTAACACTGAAGCTTTCTTT. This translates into CAISDQGPNTEAFF.

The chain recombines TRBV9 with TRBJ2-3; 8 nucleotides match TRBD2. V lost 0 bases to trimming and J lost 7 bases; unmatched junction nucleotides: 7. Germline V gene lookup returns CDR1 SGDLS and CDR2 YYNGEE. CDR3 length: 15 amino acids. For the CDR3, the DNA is TGTGCCAGCAGCGTAGAAGGGACTAGTTCATATACGCAGTATTTT. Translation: CASSVEGTSSYTQYF.

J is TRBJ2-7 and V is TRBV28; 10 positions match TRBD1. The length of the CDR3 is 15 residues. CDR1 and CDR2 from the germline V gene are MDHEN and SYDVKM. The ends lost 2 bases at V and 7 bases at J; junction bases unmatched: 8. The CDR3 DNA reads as TGTGCCAGCAGTTTACGGACAGGGGGGGCGGTGGAGCAGTACTTC. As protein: CASSLRTGGAVEQYF.

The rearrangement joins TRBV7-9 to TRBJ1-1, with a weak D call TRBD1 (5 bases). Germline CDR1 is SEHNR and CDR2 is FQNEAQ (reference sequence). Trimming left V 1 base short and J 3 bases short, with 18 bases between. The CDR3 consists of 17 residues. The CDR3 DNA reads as TGTGCCAGCAGCTTAGACACGCCTGGGGCCAGGGACACTGAAGCTTTCTTT. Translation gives CASSLDTPGARDTEAFF.

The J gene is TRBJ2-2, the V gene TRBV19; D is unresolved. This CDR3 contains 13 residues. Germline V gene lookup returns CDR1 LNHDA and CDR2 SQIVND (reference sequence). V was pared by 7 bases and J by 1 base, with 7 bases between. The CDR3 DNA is TGTGCCAGTACCCGACAGAACACCGGGGAGCTGTTTTTT. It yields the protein CASTRQNTGELFF.

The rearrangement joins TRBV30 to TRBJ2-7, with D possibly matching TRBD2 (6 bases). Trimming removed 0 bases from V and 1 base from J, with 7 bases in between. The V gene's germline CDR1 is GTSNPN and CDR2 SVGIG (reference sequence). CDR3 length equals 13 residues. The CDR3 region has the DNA TGTGCCTGGAGTGTCGGGGGATCCTACGAGCAGTACTTC. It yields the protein CAWSVGGSYEQYF. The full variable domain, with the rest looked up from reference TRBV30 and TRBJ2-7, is SQTIHQWPATLVQPVGSPLSLECTVEGTSNPNLYWYRQAAGRGLQLLFYSVGIGQISSEVPQNLSASRPQDRQFILSSKKLLLSDSGFYLCAWSVGGSYEQYFGPGTRLTVT.

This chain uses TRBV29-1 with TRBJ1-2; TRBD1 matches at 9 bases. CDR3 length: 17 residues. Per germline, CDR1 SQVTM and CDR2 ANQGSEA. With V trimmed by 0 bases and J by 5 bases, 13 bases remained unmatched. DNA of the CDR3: TGCAGCGTTGAAGATCGAACAGGGGGCAGTTCTGTTTATGGCTACACCTTC. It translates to CSVEDRTGGSSVYGYTF. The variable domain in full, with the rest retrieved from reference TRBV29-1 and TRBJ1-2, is SAVISQKPSRDICQRGTSLTIQCQVDSQVTMMFWYRQQPGQSLTLIATANQGSEATYESGFVIDKFPISRPNLTFSTLTVSNMSPEDSSIYLCSVEDRTGGSSVYGYTFGSGTRLTVV.

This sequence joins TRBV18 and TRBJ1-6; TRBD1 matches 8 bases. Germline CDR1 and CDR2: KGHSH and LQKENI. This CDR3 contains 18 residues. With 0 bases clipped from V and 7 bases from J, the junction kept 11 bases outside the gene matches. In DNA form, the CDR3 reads TGTGCCAGCTCACCACCGGGACAGGCGTACCTACCGAATTCACCCCTCCACTTT. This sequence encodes CASSPPGQAYLPNSPLHF.

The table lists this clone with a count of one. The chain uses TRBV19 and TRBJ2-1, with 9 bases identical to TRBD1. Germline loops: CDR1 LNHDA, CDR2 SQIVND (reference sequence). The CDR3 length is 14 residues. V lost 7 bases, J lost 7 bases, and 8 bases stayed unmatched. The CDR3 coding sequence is TGTGCCAGTATAAGGACAGGGGTGAAAAATGAGCAGTTCTTC. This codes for CASIRTGVKNEQFF.

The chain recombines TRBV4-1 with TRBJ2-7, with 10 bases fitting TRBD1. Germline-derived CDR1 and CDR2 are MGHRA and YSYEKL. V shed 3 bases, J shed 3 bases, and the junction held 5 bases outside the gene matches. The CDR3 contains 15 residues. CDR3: CASSQGQGKGYEQYF. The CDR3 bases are TGCGCCAGCAGCCAGGGACAGGGGAAGGGCTACGAGCAGTACTTC.

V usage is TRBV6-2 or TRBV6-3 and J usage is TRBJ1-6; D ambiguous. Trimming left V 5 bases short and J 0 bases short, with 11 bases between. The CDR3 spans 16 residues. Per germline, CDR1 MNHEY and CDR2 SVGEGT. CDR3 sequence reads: CASSEPGSSYNSPLHF. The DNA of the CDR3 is TGTGCCAGCAGTGAGCCGGGAAGCTCCTATAATTCACCCCTCCACTTT.

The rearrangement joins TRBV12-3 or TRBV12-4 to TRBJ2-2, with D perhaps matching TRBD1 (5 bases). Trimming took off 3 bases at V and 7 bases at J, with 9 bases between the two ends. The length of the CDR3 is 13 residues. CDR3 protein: CASSFQGGGELFF. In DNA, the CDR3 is TGTGCCAGCAGTTTTCAGGGCGGCGGGGAGCTGTTTTTT.

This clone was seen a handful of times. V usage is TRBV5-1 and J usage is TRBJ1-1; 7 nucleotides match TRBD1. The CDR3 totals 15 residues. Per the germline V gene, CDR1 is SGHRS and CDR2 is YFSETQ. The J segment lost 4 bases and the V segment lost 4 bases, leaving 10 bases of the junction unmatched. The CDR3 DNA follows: TGCGCCAGCAGCCCGGGGGTGGCAGGGGGCACTGAAGCTTTCTTT. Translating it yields CASSPGVAGGTEAFF. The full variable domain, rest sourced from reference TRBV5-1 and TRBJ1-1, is KAGVTQTPRYLIKTRGQQVTLSCSPISGHRSVSWYQQTPGQGLQFLFEYFSETQRNKGNFPGRFSGRQFSNSRSEMNVSTLELGDSALYLCASSPGVAGGTEAFFGQGTRLTVV.

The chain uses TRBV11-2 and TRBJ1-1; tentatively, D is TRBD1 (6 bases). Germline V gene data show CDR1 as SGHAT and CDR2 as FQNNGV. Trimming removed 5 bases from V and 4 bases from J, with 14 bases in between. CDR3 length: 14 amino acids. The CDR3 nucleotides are TGTGCCAGCAGCACGTACAGGGTAGGCACTGAAGCTTTCTTT. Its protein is CASSTYRVGTEAFF.

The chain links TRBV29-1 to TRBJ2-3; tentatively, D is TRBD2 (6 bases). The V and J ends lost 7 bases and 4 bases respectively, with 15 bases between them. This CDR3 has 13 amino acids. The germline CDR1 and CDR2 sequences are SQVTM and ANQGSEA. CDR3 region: CSARSGTSDTQYF. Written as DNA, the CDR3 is TGCAGCGCCCGTAGCGGAACGTCAGATACGCAGTATTTT.

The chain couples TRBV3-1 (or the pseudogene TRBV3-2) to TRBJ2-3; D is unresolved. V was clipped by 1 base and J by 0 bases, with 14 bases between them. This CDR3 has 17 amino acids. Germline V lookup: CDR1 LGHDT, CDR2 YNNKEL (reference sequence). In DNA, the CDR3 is TGTGCCAGCAGCCAAGCGAAGGTCGGAGAAAGCACAGATACGCAGTATTTT. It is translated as CASSQAKVGESTDTQYF.

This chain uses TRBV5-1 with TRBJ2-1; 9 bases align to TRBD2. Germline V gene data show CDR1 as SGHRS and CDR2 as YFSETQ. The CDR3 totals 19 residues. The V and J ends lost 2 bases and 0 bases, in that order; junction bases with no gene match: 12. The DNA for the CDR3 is TGCGCCAGCAGCTTAGTCCCTAGCGGGGATGTAAGCTCCTACAATGAGCAGTTCTTC. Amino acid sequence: CASSLVPSGDVSSYNEQFF.

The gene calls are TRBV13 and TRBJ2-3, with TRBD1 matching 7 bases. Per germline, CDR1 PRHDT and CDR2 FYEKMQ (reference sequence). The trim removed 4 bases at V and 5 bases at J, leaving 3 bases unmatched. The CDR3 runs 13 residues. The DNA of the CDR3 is TGTGCCAGCAGCTACAGGGGTGGAGATACGCAGTATTTT. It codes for CASSYRGGDTQYF. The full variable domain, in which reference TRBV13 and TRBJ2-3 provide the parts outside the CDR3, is AAGVIQSPRHLIKEKRETATLKCYPIPRHDTVYWYQQGPGQDPQFLISFYEKMQSDKGSIPDRFSAQQFSDYHSELNMSSLELGDSALYFCASSYRGGDTQYFGPGTRLTVL.

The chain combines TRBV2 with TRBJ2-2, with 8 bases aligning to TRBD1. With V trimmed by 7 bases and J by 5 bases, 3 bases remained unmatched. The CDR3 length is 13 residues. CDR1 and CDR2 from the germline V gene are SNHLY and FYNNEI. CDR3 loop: CASIGQGTGELFF. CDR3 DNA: TGTGCCAGCATCGGACAGGGAACCGGGGAGCTGTTTTTT. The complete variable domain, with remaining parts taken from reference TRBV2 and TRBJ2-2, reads EPEVTQTPSHQVTQMGQEVILRCVPISNHLYFYWYRQILGQKVEFLVSFYNNEISEKSEIFDDQFSVERPDGSNFTLKIRSTKLEDSAMYFCASIGQGTGELFFGEGSRLTVL.

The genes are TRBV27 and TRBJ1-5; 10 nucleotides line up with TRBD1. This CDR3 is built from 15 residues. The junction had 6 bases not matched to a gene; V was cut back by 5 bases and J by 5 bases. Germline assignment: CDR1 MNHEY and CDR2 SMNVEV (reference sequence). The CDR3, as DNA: TGTGCCAGCAGTCCGGGGACAGGGGCGTATCAGCCCCAGCATTTT. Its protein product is CASSPGTGAYQPQHF.

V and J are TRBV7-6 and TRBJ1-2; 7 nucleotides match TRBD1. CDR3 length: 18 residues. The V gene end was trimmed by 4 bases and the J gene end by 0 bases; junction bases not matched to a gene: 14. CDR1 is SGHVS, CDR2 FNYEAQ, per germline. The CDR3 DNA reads TGTGCCAGCAGCTCCACCCGACAGGGACTGTCGGCTAACTATGGCTACACCTTC. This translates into CASSSTRQGLSANYGYTF.